This record looks at one T cell receptor (beta chain) sequence and its context. In this sample, this clone turned up many times. What this receptor recognizes is not known. No base-level quality is on record; no much larger clone is a single base apart. This sample was included in a study of metastatic and nonmetastatic thyroid tumors (dated by TCRdb to 2020 to 2022). Turning to the overall study: For patients with malignant and with benign thyroid disease, the researchers compared repertoires between peripheral blood samples and tumor or nodule tissue samples. Results the study describes overall, beyond this receptor: In both blood and tumor samples, malignant tumors were reported to have significantly higher TCR beta diversity than benign nodules.

No treatment had been received by any patient before thyroid surgery. Patient clinical samples collected from about 2011 to 2018 were retrospectively analysed using T-cell receptor beta sequencing. The method behind the library was PCR. The sequencer listed for this sample is Illumina HiSeq 4000. High-throughput sequencing was used to profile the TCR beta-chain CDR3 region of each patient. As for the authors' bioinformatics: Drawing on CDR3 differences between clinicopathological groups, the researchers built a classifier meant to tell apart patients with distant-metastatic papillary thyroid cancer. To measure repertoire diversity the researchers used the Shannon index, while the Morisita-Horn index served to gauge how similar the tumor and blood repertoires were. TCRdb itself trimmed the public reads at Q25 with fastp, ran MiXCR and retained productive beta chains. TCRdb, rather than the study authors, made the V and J calls. The table for this sample lists approximately 37,000 clones; about a fifth of them were counted only once. Less than 4% of the sample goes to the ten largest clones.

Cut back by 5 bases and 0 bases, the V and J ends lie 14 bases apart. CDR1 LGHNA and CDR2 YNFKEQ are derived from the germline V gene. Spanning cysteine to phenylalanine, the CDR3 consists of 17 amino acids. The read is trimmed to its CDR3 DNA, 51 bases read in frame from base 1. Sequencing used tumor tissue. The V and J segments used are TRBV4-2 and TRBJ2-6; no D gene call is confident. This sequence was found in a male donor with papillary thyroid cancer or a benign thyroid nodule (not recorded which). Some clones in this sample may be carry-over from other donors' samples. This receptor has the CDR3 CASSAMKDTSGANVLTF. The DNA sequence is given as TGTGCCAGCAGCGCTATGAAAGACACCTCTGGGGCCAACGTCCTGACTTTC.